This passage covers 18 T cell receptor beta chains from one sample sequenced in a study of T cells in Graves' hyperthyroidism and ophthalmopathy. Amplified regions were TCR beta CDR3 sequences from RNA transcripts. Initially, a first-round RT-PCR of the TCR CDR3 employed the HTBI primer set. TCRdb reanalysed the multiplex PCR reads using MiXCR and keeps one entry per CDR3 protein. Of fewer than 750,000 distinct CDR3 sequences listed, approximately 14% are singletons. The specimen sequenced was blood. Source of these receptors: a woman aged 50 to 60 with Graves' ophthalmopathy.

The CDR3 DNA reads as TGTGCCAGCAGCTTAAACGAGGCAGAAAATCAGCCCCAGCATTTT. Amino acids: CASSLNEAENQPQHF. The chain uses TRBV7-9 and TRBJ1-5; no clear D gene. CDR1 SEHNR and CDR2 FQNEAQ come from the germline V gene (reference sequence). The V end lost 2 bases, the J end lost 4 bases, and 12 bases lay between the germline ends. The CDR3 is 15 residues long.

This clonotype was seen more than once but under ten times. The CDR3 DNA follows: TGTGCCAGCAGTGAATGGTCTGACGAGCAGTACTTC. Translation: CASSEWSDEQYF. The V and J genes are TRBV25-1 and TRBJ2-7; no clear D gene. The V and J ends lost 1 base and 5 bases respectively, with 6 bases between them. CDR3 size: 12 residues. Germline CDR1 and CDR2: MGHDK and SYGVNS.

This clonotype appeared many times. The V gene is TRBV6-5, the J gene TRBJ2-3, with 8 bases aligning to TRBD1. Trimming at V came to 1 base and at J to 5 bases, leaving 5 bases not matched to a gene. CDR3 length: 15 residues. Germline CDR1 and CDR2: MNHEY and SVGAGI. The CDR3 DNA sequence: TGTGCCAGCAGTTACTGGACAGGGACGGGAGATACGCAGTATTTT. Translation: CASSYWTGTGDTQYF.

This clonotype was seen ten or more times. The chain joins TRBV29-1 to TRBJ1-1, with D uncertain. The CDR3 is 13 amino acids. From germline, CDR1 is SQVTM and CDR2 ANQGSEA. V shed 2 bases and J shed 0 bases, with 7 bases lying between them. The CDR3 bases are TGCAGCGTTGAAAGGCAGTTGAACACTGAAGCTTTCTTT. Translating gives CSVERQLNTEAFF.

This clonotype was recorded at least ten times. The chain recombines TRBV7-3 with TRBJ2-2; tentatively, D is TRBD2 (5 bases). The germline V gene encodes CDR1 SGHTA and CDR2 FQGTGA. This CDR3 is built from 14 residues. V was clipped by 0 bases and J by 3 bases, with 5 bases between them. CDR3 protein: CASSLTRDTGELFF. The CDR3 DNA reads TGTGCCAGCAGCTTAACGCGGGACACCGGGGAGCTGTTTTTT.

The chain links TRBV3-1 to TRBJ1-4; 8 bases are a match to TRBD1. This CDR3 comprises 15 residues. CDR1 is LGHDT and CDR2 is YNNKEL in the germline V gene (reference sequence). Losses at the gene ends were 4 bases for V and 7 bases for J; bases not matched to a gene: 8. As DNA, the CDR3 is TGTGCCAGCAGCCTACGGACAGGGAGGGGTGAAAAACTGTTTTTT. Its protein is CASSLRTGRGEKLFF.

At least ten counts were recorded for this clonotype. The rearrangement uses TRBV12-3 or TRBV12-4 and TRBJ1-6; D not certain. V was pared by 7 bases and J by 7 bases, with 11 bases between. The CDR3 contains 13 residues. The CDR3 sequence: CASTRHGNSPLHF. DNA of the CDR3: TGTGCCAGCACCCGACATGGGAATTCACCCCTCCACTTT.

This clonotype was counted at least ten times. The chain couples TRBV7-2 to TRBJ2-7; tentative D call: TRBD1 (6 bases). CDR3 size: 14 residues. Germline V CDR1 and CDR2: SGHTA, FQGNSA. The V end lost 1 base, the J end lost 2 bases, and 9 bases lay between the germline ends. The DNA for the CDR3 is TGTGCCAGCAGCTTAGATCACAGGGCCTACGAGCAGTACTTC. This encodes CASSLDHRAYEQYF.

There are many counts of this clonotype. This sequence joins TRBV20-1 and TRBJ2-1, with a possible D match to TRBD2 (6 bases). This CDR3 contains 15 residues. Germline assignment: CDR1 DFQATT and CDR2 SNEGSKA (reference sequence). Trimming removed 0 bases at V and 9 bases at J, with 18 bases between. CDR3 region: CSARDSRGTGSEQFF. The CDR3 DNA reads as TGCAGTGCTAGAGATTCGCGCGGGACGGGCAGTGAGCAGTTCTTC.

At least ten counts were recorded for this clonotype. The rearrangement joins TRBV20-1 to TRBJ1-4; no reliable D call. This CDR3 region has 14 residues. V lost 3 bases, J lost 4 bases, and 12 bases lay in between. Germline V lookup: CDR1 DFQATT, CDR2 SNEGSKA (reference sequence). This CDR3 reads CSASTDGLNEKLFF. The CDR3 DNA reads as TGCAGTGCTAGCACTGACGGACTTAATGAAAAACTGTTTTTT.

This clonotype showed up just a few times. The chain combines TRBV19 with TRBJ2-2; TRBD2 is a possible D gene (6 bases). The CDR3 length is 16 residues. CDR1 LNHDA and CDR2 SQIVND come from the germline V gene (reference sequence). Between the trimmed V and J ends, which lost 2 bases and 0 bases, there was a span of 10 bases. CDR3 sequence: CASSIPRLANTGELFF. As DNA, the CDR3 is TGTGCCAGTAGTATACCCCGACTAGCGAACACCGGGGAGCTGTTTTTT.

This clonotype has a count of ten or more. The chain joins TRBV7-6 to TRBJ2-3; D may be TRBD2 (5 bases). The CDR3 has 17 amino acids. In germline, CDR1 is SGHVS, CDR2 FNYEAQ. The V end lost 4 bases, the J end lost 1 base, and 18 bases lay between the germline ends. CDR3 nucleotides: TGTGCCAGCAGCTCCCGGGGTCGACGGCAAGGCACAGATACGCAGTATTTT. This encodes CASSSRGRRQGTDTQYF. The full variable domain, its missing parts supplied by reference TRBV7-6 and TRBJ2-3, is GAGVSQSPRYKVTKRGQDVALRCDPISGHVSLYWYRQALGQGPEFLTYFNYEAQQDKSGLPNDRFSAERPEGSISTLTIQRTEQRDSAMYRCASSSRGRRQGTDTQYFGPGTRLTVL.

The sample holds many counts of this clonotype. The chain combines TRBV5-1 with TRBJ1-1, with unresolved D. V lost 0 bases, J lost 6 bases, and 12 bases lay in between. This CDR3 comprises 14 residues. Germline loops: CDR1 SGHRS, CDR2 YFSETQ. The CDR3 loop is CASSLEDPRAEAFF. CDR3 sequence (DNA): TGCGCCAGCAGCTTGGAGGACCCAAGGGCTGAAGCTTTCTTT.

A few counts support this clonotype. V and J are TRBV19 and TRBJ1-1; D may be TRBD1 (6 bases). This CDR3 spans 13 amino acids. Germline V CDR1 and CDR2: LNHDA, SQIVND (reference sequence). Trimming took off 5 bases at V and 4 bases at J, with 11 bases between the two ends. CDR3 in DNA: TGTGCCAGTAGTGTCGGACAGACCACTGAAGCTTTCTTT. It codes for CASSVGQTTEAFF.

V gene TRBV28 combines with J gene TRBJ1-2; 7 positions match TRBD1. The V and J ends lost 8 bases and 8 bases, in that order; junction bases with no gene match: 5. The CDR3 covers 11 residues. Germline-derived CDR1 and CDR2 are MDHEN and SYDVKM. The CDR3 DNA reads as TGTGCCAGCTTCGGGACAGCCGGCTACACCTTC. Translated, it gives CASFGTAGYTF.

This clonotype was seen ten or more times. V usage is TRBV14 and J usage is TRBJ2-2; D uncertain. The germline V gene encodes CDR1 SGHDN and CDR2 FVKESK. The CDR3 length is 15 residues. The germline V and J ends were trimmed by 0 bases and 4 bases, with 9 bases remaining between them. CDR3 region: CASSQEELRTGELFF. CDR3 coding DNA: TGTGCCAGCAGCCAAGAGGAGCTTCGCACCGGGGAGCTGTTTTTT.

In its sample, this clonotype was seen many times. The chain is built from TRBV10-3 and TRBJ1-1, with D tentatively TRBD1 (5 bases). CDR3 length equals 13 residues. Germline CDR1 reads ENHRY; CDR2 reads SYGVKD. V was trimmed by 8 bases and J by 4 bases, leaving 14 bases between them. CDR3 coding DNA: TGTGCCATCGACCCCACGGGGGGCACTGAAGCTTTCTTT. Translating gives CAIDPTGGTEAFF.

In nucleotides, the CDR3 is TGTGCCAGCAGTTTAAGGGCTAGCGTCGGGGAGCTGTTTTTT. It specifies CASSLRASVGELFF. The rearrangement uses TRBV27 and TRBJ2-2; maybe TRBD2 (6 bases). V lost 2 bases to trimming and J lost 7 bases, with 11 bases between them. Germline V gives CDR1 MNHEY, CDR2 SMNVEV (reference sequence). The CDR3 is 14 residues long.